The 32 T cell receptor beta chains below were found in one sample sequenced in a study of T cell repertoires in cytomegalovirus infection (dated by TCRdb to about 2019). This sample's treatment or condition label indicates: in vitro stimulation with specific CMV peptide epitopes to enrich CMV-specific T cells. Sequenced using an Illumina HiSeq 1500. TCRdb itself trimmed the public reads at Q25 with fastp, ran MiXCR and retained productive beta chains. Each entry is one CDR3 protein sequence, shown with its most common DNA and genes. The sample table shows about 920,000 distinct CDR3 sequences, and roughly a third are seen once. The top ten clonotypes cover about an eighth of the sample. The antigens of these receptors remain unknown. Sequencing was performed on cultured CD8+ T cells from PBMCs, taken from culture after CMV antigen stimulation. Every receptor here comes from a human donor in good health (CMV status not recorded). Some clones in this sample may be carry-over from other donors' samples.

The sample holds a few counts of this clonotype. The V and J genes are TRBV27 and TRBJ2-1, with 11 bases aligning to TRBD2. Trimming cost V 7 bases and J 4 bases; bases outside gene matches: 3. The germline V gene has CDR1 MNHEY and CDR2 SMNVEV (reference sequence). The CDR3 contains 14 residues. CDR3 sequence reads: CASISGGVYNEQFF. Here the CDR3 DNA reads TGTGCCAGCATTAGCGGGGGGGTATACAATGAGCAGTTCTTC.

This clonotype has just a few counts. The CDR3 region has the DNA TGTGCCAGCAGCCCCGGGAACGAGCAGTACGTC. Amino acids: CASSPGNEQYV. The chain is built from TRBV7-8 and TRBJ2-7; tentative D call: TRBD2 (5 bases). This CDR3 has 11 amino acids. Germline V gene data show CDR1 as SGHVS and CDR2 as FQNEAQ. The V end was cut by 5 bases, the J end by 5 bases, with 7 bases between.

The chain joins TRBV28 to TRBJ1-1, with TRBD1 matching over 7 bases. The trim removed 6 bases at V and 5 bases at J, leaving 12 bases unmatched. Germline values: CDR1 MDHEN, CDR2 SYDVKM. The CDR3 is 15 residues long. DNA of the CDR3: TGTGCCAGCAGACCCGACAGGGAAGTAAGGACTGAAGCTTTCTTT. Protein: CASRPDREVRTEAFF.

The chain has TRBV2 and TRBJ2-3; unclear D gene. Looked up from germline, CDR1 is SNHLY and CDR2 is FYNNEI. The CDR3 runs 14 residues. V was shortened by 7 bases and J by 0 bases, with 11 bases between the two germline ends. The CDR3 DNA reads as TGTGCCAGCAAAACGGCTGGGAGCACAGATACGCAGTATTTT. Its translation: CASKTAGSTDTQYF.

V gene TRBV5-1 combines with J gene TRBJ2-3; D may correspond to TRBD1 or TRBD2 (5 bases each). This CDR3 comprises 16 residues. V lost 2 bases and J lost 3, with 16 bases in between. CDR1 is SGHRS, CDR2 YFSETQ, per germline. CDR3 in DNA: TGCGCCAGCAGCTTAACCGGGACCGCCACGACAGATACGCAGTATTTT. Translation: CASSLTGTATTDTQYF.

This clonotype was seen only a few times. The rearrangement joins TRBV7-9 to TRBJ1-4; no clear D gene. The CDR3 loop spans 12 amino acids. CDR1 is SEHNR, CDR2 FQNEAQ, per germline (reference sequence). V was pared by 5 bases and J by 8 bases, with 9 bases between. CDR3 amino acids: CASSREREKLFF. DNA of the CDR3: TGTGCCAGCAGCCGCGAGCGAGAAAAACTGTTTTTT.

The chain recombines TRBV27 with TRBJ2-6, with D hard to call. V lost 0 bases to trimming and J lost 3 bases, with 12 bases between them. The CDR3 has 17 amino acids. Germline assignment: CDR1 MNHEY and CDR2 SMNVEV (reference sequence). The CDR3 region is CASSLSTVLIGANVLTF. DNA of the CDR3: TGTGCCAGCAGTTTATCGACCGTTCTAATTGGGGCCAACGTCCTGACTTTC. Together with reference TRBV27 and TRBJ2-6, the CDR3 gives the full variable domain: EAQVTQNPRYLITVTGKKLTVTCSQNMNHEYMSWYRQDPGLGLRQIYYSMNVEVTDKGDVPEGYKVSRKEKRNFPLILESPSPNQTSLYFCASSLSTVLIGANVLTFGAGSRLTVL.

V usage is TRBV27 and J usage is TRBJ1-6; 9 bases map to TRBD1. The CDR3 sequence is 16 residues long. Looked up from germline, CDR1 is MNHEY and CDR2 is SMNVEV (reference sequence). V was clipped by 4 bases and J by 1 base; unmatched bases: 2. CDR3 sequence (DNA): TGTGCCAGCAGTTCACAGGGGGCATCCTATAATTCACCCCTCCACTTT. Protein: CASSSQGASYNSPLHF.

There are a few counts of this clonotype. This chain links TRBV6-5 with TRBJ2-1; D gene unclear. Germline V gene sequence: CDR1 MNHEY, CDR2 SVGAGI. The CDR3 sequence is 14 residues long. The ends were cut back, 0 bases at V and 5 bases at J, with 8 bases in the middle. The CDR3 sequence is CASSYSVSNNEQFF. The CDR3, as DNA: TGTGCCAGCAGTTACTCGGTATCAAACAATGAGCAGTTCTTC.

CDR3 DNA sequence: TGTGCCAGCAGTGGAAGGGGCTTCCCCTACGAGCAGTACGTC. Residues: CASSGRGFPYEQYV. The V and J genes are TRBV6-2 or TRBV6-3 and TRBJ2-7; weak D call: TRBD1 (5 bases). Trimming left V 5 bases short and J 2 bases short, with 13 bases between. This CDR3 has 14 residues. CDR1 MNHEY and CDR2 SVGEGT come from the germline V gene.

The chain combines TRBV5-1 with TRBJ1-1; D may be TRBD1 (5 bases). Germline assignment: CDR1 SGHRS and CDR2 YFSETQ. Trimming shortened V by 0 bases and J by 10 bases, and 16 bases separated the two germline ends. The CDR3 sequence is 14 residues long. CDR3 protein: CASSLGRQGDGAFF. CDR3 DNA sequence: TGCGCCAGCAGCTTGGGTCGGCAGGGTGACGGAGCTTTCTTT. The full variable domain, rest sourced from reference TRBV5-1 and TRBJ1-1, is KAGVTQTPRYLIKTRGQQVTLSCSPISGHRSVSWYQQTPGQGLQFLFEYFSETQRNKGNFPGRFSGRQFSNSRSEMNVSTLELGDSALYLCASSLGRQGDGAFFGQGTRLTVV.

The DNA for the CDR3 is TGTGCCAGCAGTTTCGGGCCGAGAGTGTTTTTT. Its translation: CASSFGPRVFF. The rearrangement joins TRBV12-3 or TRBV12-4 to TRBJ1-4; D is unclear. This CDR3 has 11 residues. V gave up 3 bases and J gave up 15 bases, with 11 bases separating them.

This clonotype was seen many times. The rearrangement uses TRBV7-9 and TRBJ2-1; TRBD1 matches 9 bases. Germline V gives CDR1 SEHNR, CDR2 FQNEAQ (reference sequence). The length of the CDR3 is 14 residues. Losses at the gene ends were 7 bases for V and 6 bases for J; bases not matched to a gene: 7. CDR3 DNA: TGTGCCAGCAAGCCGGGACAGGGCGTCAATGAGCAGTTCTTC. Protein: CASKPGQGVNEQFF. Variable domain in full (rest from reference TRBV7-9 and TRBJ2-1): DTGVSQNPRHKITKRGQNVTFRCDPISEHNRLYWYRQTLGQGPEFLTYFQNEAQLEKSRLLSDRFSAERPKGSFSTLEIQRTEQGDSAMYLCASKPGQGVNEQFFGPGTRLTVL.

This clonotype showed up just a few times. The chain employs TRBV12-3 or TRBV12-4 and TRBJ1-5; D may be TRBD1 (6 bases). With 7 bases removed from V and 0 bases from J, the gap between germline ends came to 10 bases. CDR3 length: 14 amino acids. The DNA of the CDR3 is TGTGCCAGCAAAGGGACAAGTAGCAATCAGCCCCAGCATTTT. Its protein product is CASKGTSSNQPQHF.

This chain links TRBV10-2 with TRBJ1-2; D unresolved. The CDR3 is made up of 13 amino acids. Trimming left V 2 bases short and J 3 bases short, with 7 bases between. Per the germline V gene, CDR1 is WSHSY and CDR2 is SAAADI. The CDR3 DNA reads as TGCGCCAGCAGTGAGATGACGGACTATGGCTACACCTTC. Translated: CASSEMTDYGYTF.

The chain joins TRBV10-3 to TRBJ2-1; 7 bases map to TRBD2. CDR1 ENHRY and CDR2 SYGVKD come from the germline V gene. This CDR3 contains 15 residues. The junction had 9 bases not matched to a gene; V was cut back by 3 bases and J by 7 bases. The DNA for the CDR3 is TGTGCCATCAGTGAAGGGACTACCGGGGGTAATGAGCAGTTCTTC. Its protein product is CAISEGTTGGNEQFF.

A remark on this clonotype: With a much larger clone just one base away, this may be a read error. The V call is TRBV11-2, the J call TRBJ2-7; D call uncertain. CDR3 size: 12 residues. Trimming shortened V by 0 bases and J by 2 bases, and 2 bases separated the two germline ends. Germline CDR1 reads SGHAT; CDR2 reads FQNNGV. The CDR3 here is CASSLDPYEQYV. CDR3 nucleotides: TGTGCCAGCAGCTTAGATCCCTACGAGCAGTACGTC.

The chain is built from TRBV7-4 and TRBJ2-4; no clear D. Germline CDR1 reads SGHVT; CDR2 reads SQSDAQ. V dropped 1 base and J dropped 4 bases, with 11 bases sitting between them. CDR3 length: 15 amino acids. CDR3 region: CASSLVSKLKNIQYF. As DNA, the CDR3 is TGTGCCAGCAGCTTAGTCTCCAAACTTAAAAACATTCAGTACTTC.

The chain has TRBV19 and TRBJ1-1, with TRBD1 identical over 8 bases. With V trimmed by 5 bases and J by 9 bases, 5 bases remained unmatched. CDR1 and CDR2 from the germline V gene are LNHDA and SQIVND (reference sequence). This CDR3 is 12 amino acids long. CDR3 amino acids: CASSSRQGKAFF. Here the CDR3 DNA reads TGTGCCAGTAGTTCCCGACAGGGGAAAGCTTTCTTT. Using reference TRBV19 and TRBJ1-1 for the parts outside the CDR3, the full variable domain is DGGITQSPKYLFRKEGQNVTLSCEQNLNHDAMYWYRQDPGQGLRLIYYSQIVNDFQKGDIAEGYSVSREKKESFPLTVTSAQKNPTAFYLCASSSRQGKAFFGQGTRLTVV.

The chain uses TRBV27 and TRBJ2-3, with 9 bases matching TRBD2. Germline V gene sequence: CDR1 MNHEY, CDR2 SMNVEV (reference sequence). V was clipped by 5 bases and J by 5 bases; unmatched bases: 11. The CDR3 is 16 amino acids. CDR3 region: CASSPEPSGAGDTQYF. The CDR3 DNA is TGTGCCAGCAGTCCAGAGCCTAGCGGGGCGGGAGATACGCAGTATTTT.

The CDR3 DNA follows: TGTGCCAGCAGCCGGAGCCTAGCGGGGGGGCCAGGCGAGCAGTACGTC. Its translation: CASSRSLAGGPGEQYV. The chain uses TRBV28 and TRBJ2-7, with TRBD2 identical over 12 bases. The germline gives CDR1 MDHEN, CDR2 SYDVKM. The CDR3 runs 16 residues. The ends lost 6 bases at V and 6 bases at J; junction bases unmatched: 12.

CDR3 region: CASLGRGGTGELFF. In DNA, the CDR3 is TGTGCCAGCCTGGGCAGGGGAGGGACCGGGGAGCTGTTTTTT. The V gene is TRBV25-1, the J gene TRBJ2-2; the D gene is possibly TRBD2 (7 bases). Trimming pared 8 bases from V and 5 bases from J, leaving 15 bases between. CDR1 and CDR2 (germline): MGHDK, SYGVNS. The CDR3 has 14 amino acids.

V usage is TRBV11-1 and J usage is TRBJ2-1; D may correspond to TRBD1 or TRBD2 (5 bases each). Germline V gene sequence: CDR1 SGHAT, CDR2 FQDESV (reference sequence). The length of the CDR3 is 14 residues. Trimming shortened V by 5 bases and J by 11 bases, and 19 bases separated the two germline ends. The CDR3 nucleotides read TGTGCCAGCAGCGGGGCTCTACACCGGGAAAAGCAGTTCTTC. It codes for CASSGALHREKQFF.

The gene calls are TRBV4-1 and TRBJ2-4; D remains unclear. Trimming cost V 1 base and J 0 bases, with 7 bases left between them. CDR1 is MGHRA, CDR2 YSYEKL, per germline. This CDR3 region has 15 residues. CDR3 loop: CASSQVGIAKNIQYF. CDR3 nucleotides: TGCGCCAGCAGCCAAGTCGGCATAGCCAAAAACATTCAGTACTTC.

The chain has TRBV9 and TRBJ1-5; perhaps TRBD1 as D (5 bases). The CDR3 extends over 15 amino acids. Germline V lookup: CDR1 SGDLS, CDR2 YYNGEE. Trimming took 2 bases from V and 0 from J, leaving 9 bases between them. In DNA, the CDR3 is TGTGCCAGCAGCGTGGCGGGGACTAGCAATCAGCCCCAGCATTTT. The encoded protein is CASSVAGTSNQPQHF. Supplemented by reference TRBV9 and TRBJ1-5, the full variable domain reads DSGVTQTPKHLITATGQRVTLRCSPRSGDLSVYWYQQSLDQGLQFLIQYYNGEERAKGNILERFSAQQFPDLHSELNLSSLELGDSALYFCASSVAGTSNQPQHFGDGTRLSIL.

V is TRBV7-9 and J is TRBJ2-4, with D possibly matching TRBD1 (6 bases). V lost 5 bases and J lost 3, with 17 bases in between. The CDR3 has 16 residues. From germline, CDR1 is SEHNR and CDR2 FQNEAQ (reference sequence). CDR3 nucleotides: TGTGCCAGCAGCCCCAACAGCGCAGGGGACAAAAACATTCAGTACTTC. This encodes CASSPNSAGDKNIQYF.

V and J are TRBV12-3 or TRBV12-4 and TRBJ1-1; TRBD1 matches at 7 bases. The CDR3 has 15 amino acids. Losses at the gene ends were 5 bases for V and 5 bases for J; bases not matched to a gene: 11. The chain's CDR3 is CASSPTGRLFTEAFF. CDR3 coding DNA: TGTGCCAGCAGTCCGACAGGGAGGCTGTTTACTGAAGCTTTCTTT.

This clonotype has a count of ten or more. The chain couples TRBV7-2 to TRBJ1-1; possibly TRBD1 for D (6 bases). The CDR3 has 18 amino acids. V was shortened by 1 base and J by 0 bases, with 18 bases between the two germline ends. In germline, CDR1 is SGHTA, CDR2 FQGNSA. CDR3 nucleotides: TGTGCCAGCAGCTTAGAATGGGGGGGGGCAGGGATGAACACTGAAGCTTTCTTT. It translates to CASSLEWGGAGMNTEAFF.

This chain uses TRBV6-6 with TRBJ2-7; TRBD2 matches 16 bases. The CDR3 is 17 residues long. J was trimmed by 5 bases and V by 4 bases; bases with no gene match: 8. Germline-derived CDR1 and CDR2 are MNHNY and SVGAGI (reference sequence). This chain's CDR3 is CASSSGLAGGWGHEQYF. The CDR3 DNA follows: TGTGCCAGCAGTTCGGGACTAGCGGGGGGGTGGGGCCACGAGCAGTACTTC.

The chain uses TRBV7-6 and TRBJ1-4; D perhaps matches TRBD1 (6 bases). Germline CDR1 reads SGHVS; CDR2 reads FNYEAQ. The length of the CDR3 is 15 residues. V was cut by 3 bases and J by 6 bases, with 14 bases left in between. CDR3: CASSLDRAADEKLFF. CDR3 nucleotide sequence: TGTGCCAGCAGCTTGGACAGAGCGGCCGATGAAAAACTGTTTTTT.

This clonotype was observed a few times. The CDR3, as DNA: TGTGCCAGCAGCGTAACCTGGGGGGGCGGCACCGGGGAGCTGTTTTTT. Translating gives CASSVTWGGGTGELFF. The V and J genes are TRBV9 and TRBJ2-2, with D perhaps matching TRBD2 (7 bases). V gave up 1 base and J gave up 4 bases, with 14 bases separating them. The CDR3 is 16 amino acids. Per the germline V gene, CDR1 is SGDLS and CDR2 is YYNGEE.

The chain joins TRBV6-2 or TRBV6-3 to TRBJ2-1, with D perhaps TRBD1 or TRBD2 (5 bases each). The CDR3 is 16 amino acids. Trimming cost V 2 bases and J 4 bases, with 15 bases left between them. The V gene's germline CDR1 is MNHEY and CDR2 SVGEGT. This CDR3 is CASSYPSRDDYNEQFF. The DNA for the CDR3 is TGTGCCAGCAGTTACCCCTCCAGGGACGATTACAATGAGCAGTTCTTC.